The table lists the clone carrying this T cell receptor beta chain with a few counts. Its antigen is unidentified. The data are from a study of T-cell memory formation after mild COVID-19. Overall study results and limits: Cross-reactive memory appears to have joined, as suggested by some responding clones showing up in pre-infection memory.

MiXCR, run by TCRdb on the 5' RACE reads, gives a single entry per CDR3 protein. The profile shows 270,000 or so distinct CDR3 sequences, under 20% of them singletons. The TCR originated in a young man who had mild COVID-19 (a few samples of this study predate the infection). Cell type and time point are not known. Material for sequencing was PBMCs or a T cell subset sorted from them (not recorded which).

CDR3 amino acids: CASSYSDGGDSSPLHF. The CDR3 DNA is TGTGCCAGCAGTTACTCGGACGGGGGGGATAGTTCACCCCTCCACTTT. The chain combines TRBV6-5 with TRBJ1-6, with a possible D match to TRBD1 (5 bases). The CDR3 is 16 amino acids. Trimming pared 0 bases from V and 9 bases from J, leaving 15 bases between. Germline loops: CDR1 MNHEY, CDR2 SVGAGI.